Reported below is one T cell receptor (beta chain). Its antigen is currently unknown. The data were taken from a study of shared clonotypes between healthy human individuals. Study at large: The study enrolled a couple of women and a few men aged 18 to 49.

TCRdb's copy holds only in-frame clones and misses some; the assay was immunoSEQ multiplex PCR. The data hold 450,000 to 500,000 clones, with around 73% observed a single time. Overall study results and limits: Genetic and exposure-history diversity was limited by the small donor number.

This CDR3 is built from 15 residues. Germline V CDR1 and CDR2: MDHEN, SYDVKM. V trimming: 3 bases; J trimming: 1 base; junction bases outside the gene matches: 3. The receptor was isolated from a woman in her 40s in good health. Some clones in this sample may be carry-over from other donors' samples. The V gene is TRBV28, the J gene TRBJ1-2, with 9 positions matching TRBD1. The sequenced material came from PBMCs. The chain's CDR3 is CASSFPGQGNYGYTF. The CDR3 region has the DNA TGTGCCAGCAGTTTCCCGGGACAGGGTAACTATGGCTACACCTTC.